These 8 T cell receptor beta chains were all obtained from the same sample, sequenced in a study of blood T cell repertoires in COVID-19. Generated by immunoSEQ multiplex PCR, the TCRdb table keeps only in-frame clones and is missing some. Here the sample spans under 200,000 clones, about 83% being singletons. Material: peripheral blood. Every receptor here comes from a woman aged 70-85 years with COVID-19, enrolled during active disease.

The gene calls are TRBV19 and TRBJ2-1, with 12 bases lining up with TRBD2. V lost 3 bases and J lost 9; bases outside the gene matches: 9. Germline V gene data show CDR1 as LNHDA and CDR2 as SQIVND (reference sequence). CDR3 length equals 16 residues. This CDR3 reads CASSIGLAGGVGEQFF. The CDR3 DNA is TGTGCCAGTAGTATCGGTCTAGCGGGGGGGGTAGGTGAGCAGTTCTTC.

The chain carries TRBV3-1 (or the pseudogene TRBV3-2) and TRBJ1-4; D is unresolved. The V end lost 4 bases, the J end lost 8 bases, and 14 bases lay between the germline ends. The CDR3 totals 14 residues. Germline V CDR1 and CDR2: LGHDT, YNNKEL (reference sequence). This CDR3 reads CASSRAQAVEKLFF. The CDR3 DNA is TGTGCCAGCAGCCGAGCCCAGGCTGTGGAAAAACTGTTTTTT.

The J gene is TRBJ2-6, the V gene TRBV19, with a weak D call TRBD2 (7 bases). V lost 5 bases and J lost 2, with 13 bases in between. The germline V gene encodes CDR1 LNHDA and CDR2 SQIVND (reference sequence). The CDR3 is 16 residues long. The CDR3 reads CASSARGGTGANVLTF. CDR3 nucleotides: TGTGCCAGTAGTGCCAGGGGAGGGACTGGGGCCAACGTCCTGACTTTC.

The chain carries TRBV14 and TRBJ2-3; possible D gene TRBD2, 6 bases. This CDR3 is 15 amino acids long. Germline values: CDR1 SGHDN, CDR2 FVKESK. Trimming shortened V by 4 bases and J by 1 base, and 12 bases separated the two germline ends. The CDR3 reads CASSPLWGGTDTQYF. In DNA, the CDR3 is TGTGCCAGCAGCCCGCTTTGGGGGGGCACAGATACGCAGTATTTT.

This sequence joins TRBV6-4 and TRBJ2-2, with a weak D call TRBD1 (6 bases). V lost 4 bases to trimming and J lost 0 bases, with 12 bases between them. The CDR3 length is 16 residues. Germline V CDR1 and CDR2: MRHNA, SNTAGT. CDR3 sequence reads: CASSGRTDPNTGELFF. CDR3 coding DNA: TGTGCCAGCAGTGGCCGGACAGACCCGAACACCGGGGAGCTGTTTTTT.

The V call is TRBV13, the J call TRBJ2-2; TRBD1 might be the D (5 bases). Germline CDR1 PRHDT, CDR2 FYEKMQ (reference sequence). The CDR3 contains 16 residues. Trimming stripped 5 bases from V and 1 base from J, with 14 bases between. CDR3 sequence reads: CASSGTVDRNTGELFF. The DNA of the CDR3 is TGTGCCAGCAGCGGAACAGTAGACAGGAACACCGGGGAGCTGTTTTTT.

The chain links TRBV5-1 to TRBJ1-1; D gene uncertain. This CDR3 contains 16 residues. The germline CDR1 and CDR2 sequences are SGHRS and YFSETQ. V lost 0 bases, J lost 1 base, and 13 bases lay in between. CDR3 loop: CASSLERAARNTEAFF. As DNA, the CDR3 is TGCGCCAGCAGCTTGGAGAGGGCCGCCCGGAACACTGAAGCTTTCTTT.

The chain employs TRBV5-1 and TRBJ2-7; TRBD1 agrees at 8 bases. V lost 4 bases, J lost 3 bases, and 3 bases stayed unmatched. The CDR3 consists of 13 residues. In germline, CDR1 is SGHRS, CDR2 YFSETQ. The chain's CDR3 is CASSGQGDYEQYF. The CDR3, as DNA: TGCGCCAGCAGCGGACAGGGTGACTACGAGCAGTACTTC.